Each of the 19 T cell receptor beta chains below was sequenced from the same sample in a study of blood T cell repertoires in COVID-19. Produced via immunoSEQ multiplex PCR; TCRdb's table is partial and in-frame only. The table lists 150,000 to 200,000 clones, over 75% of them singletons, with roughly a tenth in the top ten. Input material: peripheral blood. The receptors were gathered from a human donor in a cohort sampled during active COVID-19.

This chain connects TRBV6-5 to TRBJ1-5; possibly TRBD1 for D (5 bases). The CDR3 runs 13 residues. Germline-derived CDR1 and CDR2 are MNHEY and SVGAGI. Trimming removed 7 bases at V and 6 bases at J, with 13 bases between. CDR3 DNA: TGTGCCAGCAAAGGTGGAGGGGCTCAGCCCCAGCATTTT. It is translated as CASKGGGAQPQHF.

The chain has TRBV7-2 and TRBJ1-2; maybe TRBD1 (5 bases). V lost 3 bases, J lost 0 bases, and 17 bases lay in between. The CDR3 is 17 amino acids. Germline-derived CDR1 and CDR2 are SGHTA and FQGNSA. The CDR3 DNA follows: TGTGCCAGCAGCTTCCCCGGCGGGGGATCGCCTAACTATGGCTACACCTTC. Translating it yields CASSFPGGGSPNYGYTF. The entire variable domain, with the rest obtained from reference TRBV7-2 and TRBJ1-2, is as follows: GAGVSQSPSNKVTEKGKDVELRCDPISGHTALYWYRQSLGQGLEFLIYFQGNSAPDKSGLPSDRFSAERTGGSVSTLTIQRTQQEDSAVYLCASSFPGGGSPNYGYTFGSGTRLTVV.

The chain recombines TRBV7-2 with TRBJ2-7, with TRBD2 matching 10 bases. After removal of 0 bases from V and 5 bases from J, the junction contained 7 bases not matched to a gene. This CDR3 has 16 residues. Germline loops: CDR1 SGHTA, CDR2 FQGNSA. The CDR3 protein is CASSLAGLAGDHEQYF. CDR3 nucleotides: TGTGCCAGCAGCTTAGCTGGTCTAGCGGGGGACCACGAGCAGTACTTC.

CDR3 in DNA: TGTGCCAGCAGCCGCGACAGGGCTACCGGGGAGCTGTTTTTT. It specifies CASSRDRATGELFF. The rearrangement links TRBV7-9 to TRBJ2-2, with 7 bases identical to TRBD1. Germline assignment: CDR1 SEHNR and CDR2 FQNEAQ (reference sequence). Trimming cost V 5 bases and J 5 bases; bases outside gene matches: 5. The CDR3 loop spans 14 amino acids. Together with reference TRBV7-9 and TRBJ2-2, the CDR3 gives the full variable domain: DTGVSQNPRHKITKRGQNVTFRCDPISEHNRLYWYRQTLGQGPEFLTYFQNEAQLEKSRLLSDRFSAERPKGSFSTLEIQRTEQGDSAMYLCASSRDRATGELFFGEGSRLTVL.

This chain uses TRBV6-5 with TRBJ2-5; the match to TRBD1 covers 7 bases. Germline CDR1 and CDR2: MNHEY and SVGAGI. The CDR3 totals 13 residues. The V gene end was trimmed by 6 bases and the J gene end by 5 bases; junction bases not matched to a gene: 6. For the CDR3, the DNA is TGTGCCAGCAGGGAGACAGGGTGGGAGACCCAGTACTTC. The encoded protein is CASRETGWETQYF.

The V gene is TRBV2, the J gene TRBJ1-1; TRBD1 might be the D (6 bases). From germline, CDR1 is SNHLY and CDR2 FYNNEI. Trimming took 2 bases from V and 3 from J, leaving 10 bases between them. The CDR3 contains 14 residues. The CDR3 loop is CASSELGADTEAFF. The CDR3 DNA is TGTGCCAGCAGTGAACTGGGGGCTGACACTGAAGCTTTCTTT.

CDR3 in DNA: TGTGCCACCAGTGATCGCGAGGACAAAAACATTCAGTACTTC. Its translation is CATSDREDKNIQYF. The chain has TRBV24-1 and TRBJ2-4; D is undetermined. The CDR3 is 14 residues long. CDR1 and CDR2 (germline): KGHDR, SFDVKD. V gave up 3 bases and J gave up 3 bases, with 8 bases separating them.

This chain joins TRBV5-5 and TRBJ1-5; maybe TRBD1 (6 bases). V was trimmed by 3 bases and J by 5 bases, leaving 18 bases between them. The V gene's germline CDR1 is SGHKS and CDR2 YYEKEE (reference sequence). The CDR3 is 16 residues long. This CDR3 is CASSSYFLQGDQPQHF. The CDR3 region has the DNA TGTGCCAGCAGCTCCTACTTCTTACAGGGCGATCAGCCCCAGCATTTT.

This rearrangement joins TRBV28 to TRBJ1-2; tentative D call: TRBD1 (6 bases). V was clipped by 2 bases and J by 6 bases, with 16 bases between them. The CDR3 extends over 15 amino acids. In germline, CDR1 is MDHEN, CDR2 SYDVKM. The CDR3 region has the DNA TGTGCCAGCAGTTTAAGGTCTGGCAGGGGCCATGGCTACACCTTC. This sequence encodes CASSLRSGRGHGYTF.

This chain joins TRBV6-4 and TRBJ2-1, with 10 nucleotides matching TRBD2. The germline CDR1 and CDR2 sequences are MRHNA and SNTAGT. The CDR3 length is 15 residues. V gave up 6 bases and J gave up 4 bases; unmatched junction bases: 6. CDR3 nucleotides: TGTGCCAGCAGCCCTAGCGGGGGTATTTACAATGAGCAGTTCTTC. It yields the protein CASSPSGGIYNEQFF.

V gene TRBV7-8 combines with J gene TRBJ1-4; TRBD1 matches at 8 bases. The CDR3 runs 13 residues. J was trimmed by 8 bases and V by 5 bases; bases with no gene match: 4. Germline V gene lookup returns CDR1 SGHVS and CDR2 FQNEAQ. The CDR3 DNA sequence: TGTGCCAGCAGCCGGACAGGGACGGAAAAACTGTTTTTT. As protein: CASSRTGTEKLFF.

The chain links TRBV21-1 to TRBJ2-3; the table's TRBD2 call for D was not verified on the DNA. TRBV21-1 is recorded as a pseudogene. This CDR3 region has 18 residues. CDR3 residues: CASSVLRPGLAGADTQYF. In DNA form, the CDR3 reads TGTGCCAGCAGCGTACTAAGACCGGGACTAGCGGGAGCAGATACGCAGTATTTT.

The CDR3 loop is CASSHPYGTGRGNQPQHF. The CDR3 bases are TGCGCCAGCAGTCATCCGTATGGGACAGGGAGGGGAAATCAGCCCCAGCATTTT. The V and J genes are TRBV23-1 and TRBJ1-5; 9 bases align to TRBD1. TRBV23-1 is assigned to the ORF class and has an uncertain function. The CDR3 spans 18 residues. Trimming at V came to 3 bases and at J to 4 bases, leaving 13 bases not matched to a gene.

In this sample, this clone turned up a few times. This CDR3 is CASSIRLAGGPGTGELFF. DNA of the CDR3: TGTGCCAGTAGTATACGACTAGCGGGAGGGCCTGGAACCGGGGAGCTGTTTTTT. This chain uses TRBV19 with TRBJ2-2, with 14 bases lining up with TRBD2. CDR1 is LNHDA and CDR2 is SQIVND in the germline V gene (reference sequence). J lost 5 bases, V lost 2 bases, and 7 bases had no gene match. The CDR3 is made up of 18 amino acids.

For this clone: At one of its ends the junction is not consistent with the germline gene, which may arise from a read error. The chain recombines TRBV7-7 with TRBJ2-6; 12 bases align to TRBD2. This CDR3 has 18 residues. Germline V lookup: CDR1 SSHAT, CDR2 FNYEAQ (reference sequence). The CDR3 nucleotides are TGTGCTAGCAGCCCGCGGACTAGCGGGAACTCTGGGGCCAACGTCCTGACTTTC. As protein: CASSPRTSGNSGANVLTF.

V and J are TRBV7-6 and TRBJ2-3; 10 positions match TRBD2. Germline V gene sequence: CDR1 SGHVS, CDR2 FNYEAQ. The V gene end was trimmed by 1 base and the J gene end by 6 bases; junction bases not matched to a gene: 7. CDR3 length: 16 amino acids. CDR3: CASSLGASGGMDTQYF. CDR3 coding DNA: TGTGCCAGCAGCTTAGGAGCTAGCGGGGGAATGGATACGCAGTATTTT.

The chain uses TRBV6-6 and TRBJ1-2, with a tentative D call TRBD1 (6 bases). The CDR3 is made up of 15 amino acids. Trimming shortened V by 3 bases and J by 5 bases, and 16 bases separated the two germline ends. Germline CDR1 is MNHNY and CDR2 is SVGAGI (reference sequence). CDR3 in amino acids: CASSYSQGSRYGYTF. CDR3 in DNA: TGTGCCAGCAGTTATTCCCAGGGGTCGCGGTATGGCTACACCTTC.

This clone was detected only once. The rearrangement links TRBV27 to TRBJ2-7, with TRBD2 matching 10 bases. V trimming: 2 bases; J trimming: 4 bases; junction bases outside the gene matches: 8. Per the germline V gene, CDR1 is MNHEY and CDR2 is SMNVEV (reference sequence). The CDR3 consists of 16 residues. CDR3 nucleotides: TGTGCCAGCAGTTTAGAGATAGCGGGAGGTTCGTACGAGCAGTACTTC. Its translation: CASSLEIAGGSYEQYF.

The chain carries TRBV9 and TRBJ1-1; D is uncertain. This CDR3 comprises 17 residues. CDR1 is SGDLS and CDR2 is YYNGEE in the germline V gene. Trimming took off 4 bases at V and 0 bases at J, with 19 bases between the two ends. CDR3 bases: TGTGCCAGCAGCTTCGCCGTCCGAGATCCCATGAACACTGAAGCTTTCTTT. Its translation: CASSFAVRDPMNTEAFF.